The rows below give T cell receptor beta chains drawn from one sample of a study of CD8 T cells in ankylosing spondylitis. TCRdb re-analysed the 5' RACE reads in MiXCR, keeping a single row per CDR3 protein. The data contain 100,000 or so distinct CDR3 sequences, around 24% of them singletons. The sample taken for sequencing was synovial fluid, either unsorted or a sorted T cell fraction (not recorded which). These receptors were collected from a male donor with ankylosing spondylitis. Both conserved end residues are trimmed from each CDR3. The size field is filled for only some rows; it gives once, few, many or a size class.

TRBV10-2	.	TRBJ2-1	ASKIAGVSQSEQF
TRBV5-6	.	TRBJ2-7	ASTTRDRGHEQY
TRBV20-1	once	TRBJ2-7	SATEVGGGRTYEQY
TRBV12-3/TRBV12-4	many	TRBJ2-1	ASSLKPSKKRVNEQF
TRBV20-1	many	TRBJ2-4	SARKLEGNIQY
TRBV7-9	.	TRBJ2-3	ASSFSVVGSDTQY
TRBV12-3/TRBV12-4	.	TRBJ2-6	ASSPGRSGANVLT
TRBV10-1	few	TRBJ2-5	ASSRQVQETQY
TRBV6-1	few	TRBJ2-1	AVRRTGEINEQF
TRBV28	.	TRBJ1-5	ASRMPGSNQPQH